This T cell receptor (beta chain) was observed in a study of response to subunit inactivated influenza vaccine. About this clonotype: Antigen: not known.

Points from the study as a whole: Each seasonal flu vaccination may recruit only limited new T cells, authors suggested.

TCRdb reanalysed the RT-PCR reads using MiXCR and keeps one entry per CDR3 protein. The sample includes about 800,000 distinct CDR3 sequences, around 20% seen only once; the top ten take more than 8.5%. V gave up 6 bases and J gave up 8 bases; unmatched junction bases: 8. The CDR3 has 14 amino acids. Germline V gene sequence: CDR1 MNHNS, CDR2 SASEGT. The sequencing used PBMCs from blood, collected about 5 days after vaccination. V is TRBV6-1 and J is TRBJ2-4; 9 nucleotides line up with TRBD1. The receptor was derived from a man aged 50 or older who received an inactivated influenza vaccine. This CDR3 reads CASSPDRGSDIQYF. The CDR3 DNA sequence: TGTGCCAGCAGCCCGGACAGGGGATCAGACATTCAGTACTTC.